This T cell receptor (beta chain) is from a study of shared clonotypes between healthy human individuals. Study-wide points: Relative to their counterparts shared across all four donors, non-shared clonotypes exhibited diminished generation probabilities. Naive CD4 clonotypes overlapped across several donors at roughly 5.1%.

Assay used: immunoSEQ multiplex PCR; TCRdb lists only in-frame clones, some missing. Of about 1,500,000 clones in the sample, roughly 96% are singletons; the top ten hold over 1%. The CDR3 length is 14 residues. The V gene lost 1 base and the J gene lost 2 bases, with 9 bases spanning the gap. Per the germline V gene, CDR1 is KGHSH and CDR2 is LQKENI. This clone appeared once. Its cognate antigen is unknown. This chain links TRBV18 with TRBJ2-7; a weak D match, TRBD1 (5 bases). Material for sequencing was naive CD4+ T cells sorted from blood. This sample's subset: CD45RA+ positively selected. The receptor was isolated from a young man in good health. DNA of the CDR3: TGTGCCAGCTCACCACAGGGGTCCGCCTACGAGCAGTACTTC. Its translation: CASSPQGSAYEQYF.